The 5 T cell receptor beta chains given below trace back to one sample, sequenced in a study of glioma-infiltrating T cells after dendritic cell vaccination. Time point noted: after dendritic cell vaccination, including at tumor progression/relapse. Generated by immunoSEQ multiplex PCR, the TCRdb table keeps only in-frame clones and is missing some. The sample lists some 90,000 clones, approximately 78% seen once, with over 2% in the top ten. This material consisted of blood, taken after dendritic cell vaccination. The receptors were sampled from a human donor with glioblastoma.

This chain connects TRBV10-3 to TRBJ1-2; 7 bases fit TRBD1. After removal of 6 bases from V and 6 bases from J, the junction contained 10 bases not matched to a gene. Germline CDR1 ENHRY, CDR2 SYGVKD. CDR3 length: 14 amino acids. The CDR3 protein is CAIRTTGELNGYTF. The CDR3 DNA reads TGTGCCATCAGGACTACAGGGGAGCTCAATGGCTACACCTTC.

The rearrangement uses TRBV7-9 and TRBJ1-1; 8 bases agree with TRBD1. The CDR3 extends over 13 amino acids. J gave up 3 bases and V 5 bases, and 2 bases lay outside the gene matches. Germline V CDR1 and CDR2: SEHNR, FQNEAQ (reference sequence). The CDR3 protein is CASSKQGDTEAFF. The CDR3 DNA is TGTGCCAGCAGCAAACAGGGGGACACTGAAGCTTTCTTT.

The genes are TRBV5-6 and TRBJ1-1; D not certain. Germline-derived CDR1 and CDR2 are SGHDT and YYEEEE. Trimming removed 1 base from V and 4 bases from J, with 11 bases in between. The CDR3 is 14 amino acids. CDR3 coding DNA: TGTGCCAGCAGCTTGCTTGGCCCGTTCACTGAAGCTTTCTTT. It codes for CASSLLGPFTEAFF.

This clone was seen repeatedly, ten times or more. CDR3 sequence reads: CATSPPLAGGAGGETQYF. As DNA, the CDR3 is TGTGCCACCAGCCCGCCGCTAGCGGGAGGCGCTGGAGGAGAGACCCAGTACTTC. The rearrangement links TRBV15 to TRBJ2-5; the match to TRBD2 covers 11 bases. CDR1 is LNHNV and CDR2 is YYDKDF in the germline V gene (reference sequence). V dropped 5 bases and J dropped 4; count of bases not matched to a gene: 15. This CDR3 contains 18 residues.

The CDR3 is CATRHLSGNTIYF. The DNA of the CDR3 is TGTGCCACTAGACACCTCTCTGGAAACACCATATATTTT. The rearrangement uses TRBV19 and TRBJ1-3; no reliable D call. Germline assignment: CDR1 LNHDA and CDR2 SQIVND (reference sequence). The CDR3 extends over 13 amino acids. V was cut by 10 bases and J by 0 bases, with 10 bases left in between.